What follows are 3 T cell receptor beta chains derived from one specimen sequenced in a study of T cells in Graves' hyperthyroidism and ophthalmopathy. Using RNA transcripts as the source, TCR beta CDR3 regions were amplified. The HTBI primer set served for first-round RT-PCR of the TCR CDR3. One entry per CDR3 protein results from TCRdb running MiXCR on the multiplex PCR reads. The data show over 500,000 distinct CDR3 sequences, around 15% seen once. The sample consisted of blood. These receptors were taken from a young woman with Graves' ophthalmopathy.

This clonotype was counted a few times. The chain recombines TRBV6-1 with TRBJ1-1, with 7 nucleotides matching TRBD1. Germline V CDR1 and CDR2: MNHNS, SASEGT. CDR3 size: 15 residues. With 6 bases clipped from V and 2 bases from J, the junction kept 9 bases outside the gene matches. For the CDR3, the DNA is TGTGCCAGCAGCTGGGACAGCCAAGAAAACACTGAAGCTTTCTTT. Encoded protein: CASSWDSQENTEAFF.

This chain joins TRBV20-1 and TRBJ2-7, with 10 bases fitting TRBD2. V was clipped by 4 bases and J by 2 bases; unmatched bases: 23. This CDR3 spans 20 amino acids. CDR1 is DFQATT, CDR2 SNEGSKA, per germline (reference sequence). CDR3 region: CSATRLAGLGWGFWAYEQYF. In DNA form, the CDR3 reads TGCAGTGCTACCAGACTAGCGGGTTTGGGGTGGGGGTTTTGGGCCTACGAGCAGTACTTC.

The chain uses TRBV20-1 and TRBJ2-7; 8 positions match TRBD2. Germline V gene lookup returns CDR1 DFQATT and CDR2 SNEGSKA (reference sequence). The CDR3 runs to 14 residues. The V segment lost 2 bases and the J segment 0 bases; nucleotides outside the gene matches: 3. The CDR3 DNA sequence: TGCAGTGCTAGACTAGCGGGTAGCTCCTACGAGCAGTACTTC. Protein: CSARLAGSSYEQYF.